The T cell receptor (beta chain) under discussion was sequenced for a study of T cell repertoires in cytomegalovirus infection. Background on the study: Based on public TCR beta signatures, there were indications of CMV infection and of a matching HLA type.

The ends lost 8 bases at V and 1 base at J; junction bases unmatched: 10. Germline values: CDR1 SEHNR, CDR2 FQNEAQ (reference sequence). The CDR3 extends over 15 amino acids. Findings and limits, study-wide: There were carriers of CMV plus the relevant HLA, and cumulative public TCR beta family frequency identified them.

At least ten counts were recorded for this clonotype. Its antigen is undetermined. TCRdb re-derived calls from the reads in MiXCR, one entry per CDR3 protein. This sample has about 250,000 distinct CDR3 sequences, with about 12% found just once. The origin of this receptor is a human donor in good health (CMV status not recorded). Some clones in this sample may be carry-over from other donors' samples. The material sequenced was PBMCs. This chain connects TRBV7-9 to TRBJ1-1; 7 nucleotides agree with TRBD1. The CDR3 loop reads CASSPGGWRNTEAFF. CDR3 sequence (DNA): TGTGCCAGCTCCCCAGGGGGGTGGAGGAACACTGAAGCTTTCTTT.